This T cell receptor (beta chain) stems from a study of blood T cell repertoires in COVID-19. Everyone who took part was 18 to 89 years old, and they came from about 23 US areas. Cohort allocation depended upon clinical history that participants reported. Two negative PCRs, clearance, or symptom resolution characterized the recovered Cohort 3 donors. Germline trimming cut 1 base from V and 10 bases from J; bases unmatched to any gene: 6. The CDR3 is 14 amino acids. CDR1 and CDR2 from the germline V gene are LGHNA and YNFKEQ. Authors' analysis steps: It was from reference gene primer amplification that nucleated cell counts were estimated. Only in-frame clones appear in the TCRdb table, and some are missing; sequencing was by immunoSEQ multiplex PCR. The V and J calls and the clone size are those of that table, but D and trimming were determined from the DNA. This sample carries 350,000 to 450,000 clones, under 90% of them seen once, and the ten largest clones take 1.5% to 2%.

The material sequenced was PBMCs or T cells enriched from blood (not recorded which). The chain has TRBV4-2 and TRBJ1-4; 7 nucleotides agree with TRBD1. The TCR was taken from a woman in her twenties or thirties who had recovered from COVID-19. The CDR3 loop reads CASSQVLQGVKLFF. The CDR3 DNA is TGTGCCAGCAGCCAAGTCTTGCAGGGGGTAAAACTGTTTTTT.